This T cell receptor (beta chain) emerged from a study of blood T cell repertoires in COVID-19. Germline CDR1 MNHNS, CDR2 SASEGT. The V and J ends lost 6 bases and 0 bases respectively, with 14 bases between them. The CDR3 runs 15 residues. Profiled with immunoSEQ multiplex PCR; TCRdb holds only in-frame clones, not every one. The sample has 100,000 to 150,000 clones, roughly three quarters seen once; the top ten hold 30% to 45%. The source is a man between 35 and 55 years old with active or convalescent COVID-19. The rearrangement joins TRBV6-1 to TRBJ1-1, with D hard to call. What was sequenced was peripheral blood. The CDR3 nucleotides are TGTGCCAGCAGAGACTCGCGGGGTATGAACACTGAAGCTTTCTTT. It yields the protein CASRDSRGMNTEAFF.